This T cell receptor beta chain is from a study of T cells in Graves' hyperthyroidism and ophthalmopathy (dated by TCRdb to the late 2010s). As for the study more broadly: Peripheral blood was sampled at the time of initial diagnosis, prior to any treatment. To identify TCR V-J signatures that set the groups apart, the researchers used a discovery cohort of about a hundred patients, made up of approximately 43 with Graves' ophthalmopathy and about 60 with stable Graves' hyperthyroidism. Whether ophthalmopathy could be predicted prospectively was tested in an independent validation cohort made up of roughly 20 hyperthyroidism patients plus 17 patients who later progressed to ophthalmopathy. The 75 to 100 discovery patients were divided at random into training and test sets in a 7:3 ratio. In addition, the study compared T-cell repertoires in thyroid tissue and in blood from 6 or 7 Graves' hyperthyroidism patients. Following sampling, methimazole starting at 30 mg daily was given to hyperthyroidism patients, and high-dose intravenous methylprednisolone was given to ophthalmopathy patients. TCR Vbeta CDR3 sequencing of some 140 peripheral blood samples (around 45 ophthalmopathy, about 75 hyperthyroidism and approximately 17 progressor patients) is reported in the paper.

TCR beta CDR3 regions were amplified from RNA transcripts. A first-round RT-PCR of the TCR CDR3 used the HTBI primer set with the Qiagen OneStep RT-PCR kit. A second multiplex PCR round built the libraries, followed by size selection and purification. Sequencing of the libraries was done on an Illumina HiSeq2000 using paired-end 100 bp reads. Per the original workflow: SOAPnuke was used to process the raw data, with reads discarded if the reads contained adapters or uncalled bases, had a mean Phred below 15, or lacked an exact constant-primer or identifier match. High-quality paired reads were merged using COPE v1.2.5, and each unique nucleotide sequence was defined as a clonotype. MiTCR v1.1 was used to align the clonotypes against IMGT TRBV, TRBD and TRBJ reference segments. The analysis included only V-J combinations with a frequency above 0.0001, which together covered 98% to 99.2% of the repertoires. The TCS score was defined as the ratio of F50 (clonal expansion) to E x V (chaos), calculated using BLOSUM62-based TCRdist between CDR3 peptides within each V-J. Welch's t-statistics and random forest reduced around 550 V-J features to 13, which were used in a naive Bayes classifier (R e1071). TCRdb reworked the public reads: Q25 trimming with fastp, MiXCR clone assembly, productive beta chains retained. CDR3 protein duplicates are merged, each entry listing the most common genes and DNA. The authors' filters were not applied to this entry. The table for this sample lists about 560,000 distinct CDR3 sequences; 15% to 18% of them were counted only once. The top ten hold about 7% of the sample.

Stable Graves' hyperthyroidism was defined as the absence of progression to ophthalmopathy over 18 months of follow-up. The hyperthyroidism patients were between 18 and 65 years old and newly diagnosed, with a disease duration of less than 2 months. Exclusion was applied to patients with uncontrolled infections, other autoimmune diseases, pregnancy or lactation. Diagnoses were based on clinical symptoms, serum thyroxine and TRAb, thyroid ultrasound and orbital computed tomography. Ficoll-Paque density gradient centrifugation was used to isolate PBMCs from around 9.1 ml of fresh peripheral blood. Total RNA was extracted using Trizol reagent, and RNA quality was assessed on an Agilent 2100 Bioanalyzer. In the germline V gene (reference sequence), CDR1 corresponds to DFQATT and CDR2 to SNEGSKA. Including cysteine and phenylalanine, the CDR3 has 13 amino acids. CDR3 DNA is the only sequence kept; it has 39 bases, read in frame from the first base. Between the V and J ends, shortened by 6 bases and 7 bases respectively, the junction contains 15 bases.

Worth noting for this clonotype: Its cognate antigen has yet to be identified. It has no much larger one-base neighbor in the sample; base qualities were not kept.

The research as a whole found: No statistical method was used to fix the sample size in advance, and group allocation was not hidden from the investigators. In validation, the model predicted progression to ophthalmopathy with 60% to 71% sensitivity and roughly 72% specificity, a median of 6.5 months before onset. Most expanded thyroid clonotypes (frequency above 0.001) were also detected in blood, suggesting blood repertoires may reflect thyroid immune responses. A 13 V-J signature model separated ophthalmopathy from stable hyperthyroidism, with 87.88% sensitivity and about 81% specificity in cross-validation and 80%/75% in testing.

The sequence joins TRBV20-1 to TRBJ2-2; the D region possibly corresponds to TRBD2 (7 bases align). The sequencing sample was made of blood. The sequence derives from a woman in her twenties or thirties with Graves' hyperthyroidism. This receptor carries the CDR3 CSAKIGGVGELFF. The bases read TGCAGTGCCAAAATAGGGGGGGTCGGGGAGCTGTTTTTT.